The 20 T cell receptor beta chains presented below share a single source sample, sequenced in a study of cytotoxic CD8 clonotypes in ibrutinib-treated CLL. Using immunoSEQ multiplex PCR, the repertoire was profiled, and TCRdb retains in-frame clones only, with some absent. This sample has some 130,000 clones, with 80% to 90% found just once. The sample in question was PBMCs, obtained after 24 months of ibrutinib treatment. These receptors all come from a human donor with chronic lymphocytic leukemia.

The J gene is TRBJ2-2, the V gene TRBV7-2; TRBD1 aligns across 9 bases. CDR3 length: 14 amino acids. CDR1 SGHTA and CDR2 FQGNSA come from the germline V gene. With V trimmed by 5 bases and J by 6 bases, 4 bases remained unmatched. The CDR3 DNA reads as TGTGCCAGCAGCCCTAGACAGGGGGCCGGGGAGCTGTTTTTT. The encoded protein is CASSPRQGAGELFF.

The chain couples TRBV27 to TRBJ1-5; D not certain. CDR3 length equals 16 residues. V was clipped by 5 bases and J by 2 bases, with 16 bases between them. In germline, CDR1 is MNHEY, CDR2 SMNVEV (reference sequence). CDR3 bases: TGTGCCAGCAGTCCTCGTGAGGTTTACGGCAATCAGCCCCAGCATTTT. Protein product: CASSPREVYGNQPQHF.

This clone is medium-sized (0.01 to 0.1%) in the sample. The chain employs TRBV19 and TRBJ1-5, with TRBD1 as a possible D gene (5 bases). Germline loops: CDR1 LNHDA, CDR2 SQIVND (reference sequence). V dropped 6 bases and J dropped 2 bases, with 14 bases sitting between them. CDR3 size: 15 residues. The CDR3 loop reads CASSPTGVGNQPQHF. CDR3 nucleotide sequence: TGTGCCAGTAGCCCGACGGGGGTGGGCAATCAGCCCCAGCATTTT.

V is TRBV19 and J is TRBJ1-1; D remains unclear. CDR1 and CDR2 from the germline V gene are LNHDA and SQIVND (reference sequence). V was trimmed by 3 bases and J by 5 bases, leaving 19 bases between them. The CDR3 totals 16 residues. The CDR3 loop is CASSISDTIPGTEAFF. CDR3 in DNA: TGTGCCAGTAGTATTTCCGATACCATTCCCGGAACTGAAGCTTTCTTT.

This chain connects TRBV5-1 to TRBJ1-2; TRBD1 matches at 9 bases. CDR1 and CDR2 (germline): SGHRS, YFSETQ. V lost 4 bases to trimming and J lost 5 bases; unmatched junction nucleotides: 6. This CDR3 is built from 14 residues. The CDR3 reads CASSLTDRGYGYTF. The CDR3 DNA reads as TGCGCCAGCAGCCTGACGGACAGGGGATATGGCTACACCTTC.

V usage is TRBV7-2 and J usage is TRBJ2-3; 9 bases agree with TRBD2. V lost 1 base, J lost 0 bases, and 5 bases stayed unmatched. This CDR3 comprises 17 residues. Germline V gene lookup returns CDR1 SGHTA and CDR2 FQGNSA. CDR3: CASSLVGGGASTDTQYF. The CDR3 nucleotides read TGTGCCAGCAGCTTAGTGGGCGGGGGGGCAAGCACAGATACGCAGTATTTT.

This chain's CDR3 is CASSLEGLGTSAAFF. The CDR3 bases are TGCGCCAGCAGCTTGGAGGGCTTGGGGACTAGCGCCGCTTTCTTT. The chain combines TRBV5-1 with TRBJ1-1; D might be TRBD1 (5 bases). The CDR3 spans 15 residues. Germline V gene lookup returns CDR1 SGHRS and CDR2 YFSETQ. Trimming removed 0 bases from V and 11 bases from J, with 20 bases in between.

The CDR3 sequence: CASSRTGTGVDEQFF. CDR3 DNA: TGTGCCAGTAGCCGGACCGGGACAGGGGTCGATGAGCAGTTCTTC. This chain connects TRBV19 to TRBJ2-1; 10 bases are a match to TRBD1. The germline V gene has CDR1 LNHDA and CDR2 SQIVND (reference sequence). J lost 8 bases, V lost 6 bases, and 10 bases had no gene match. The CDR3 consists of 15 residues.

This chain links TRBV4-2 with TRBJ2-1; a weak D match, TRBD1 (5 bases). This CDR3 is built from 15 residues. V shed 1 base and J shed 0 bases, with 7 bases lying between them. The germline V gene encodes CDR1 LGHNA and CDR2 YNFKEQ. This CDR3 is CASSQVDSSYNEQFF. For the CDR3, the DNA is TGTGCCAGCAGCCAAGTCGACAGCTCCTACAATGAGCAGTTCTTC.

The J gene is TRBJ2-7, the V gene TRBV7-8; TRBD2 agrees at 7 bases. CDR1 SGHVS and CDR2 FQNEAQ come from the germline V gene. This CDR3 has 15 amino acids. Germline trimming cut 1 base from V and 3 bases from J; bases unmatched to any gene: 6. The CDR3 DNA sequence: TGTGCCAGCAGCTTAGTGTGGGGAGGGGACTACGAGCAGTACTTC. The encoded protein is CASSLVWGGDYEQYF. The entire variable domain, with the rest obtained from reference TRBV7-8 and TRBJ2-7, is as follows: GAGVSQSPRYKVAKRGQDVALRCDPISGHVSLFWYQQALGQGPEFLTYFQNEAQLDKSGLPSDRFFAERPEGSVSTLKIQRTQQEDSAVYLCASSLVWGGDYEQYFGPGTRLTVT.

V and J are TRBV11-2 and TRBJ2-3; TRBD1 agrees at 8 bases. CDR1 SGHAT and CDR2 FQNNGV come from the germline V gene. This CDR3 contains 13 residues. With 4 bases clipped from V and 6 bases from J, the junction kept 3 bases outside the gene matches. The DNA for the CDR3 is TGTGCCAGCAGCTCGGACAGGGTGGATACGCAGTATTTT. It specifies CASSSDRVDTQYF.

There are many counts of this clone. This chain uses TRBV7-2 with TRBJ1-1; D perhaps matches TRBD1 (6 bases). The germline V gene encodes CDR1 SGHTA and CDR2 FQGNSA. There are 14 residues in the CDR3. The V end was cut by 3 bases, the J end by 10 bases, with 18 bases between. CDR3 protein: CASSFQGSREGAFF. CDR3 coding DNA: TGTGCCAGCAGCTTCCAGGGGTCCAGGGAGGGAGCTTTCTTT.

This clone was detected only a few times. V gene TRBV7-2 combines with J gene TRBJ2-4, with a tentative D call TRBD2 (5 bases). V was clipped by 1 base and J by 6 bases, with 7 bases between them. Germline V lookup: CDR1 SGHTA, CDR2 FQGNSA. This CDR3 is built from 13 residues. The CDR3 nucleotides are TGTGCCAGCAGCTTAGGGACTGGAAACATTCAGTACTTC. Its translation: CASSLGTGNIQYF. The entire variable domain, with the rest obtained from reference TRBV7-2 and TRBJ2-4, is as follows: GAGVSQSPSNKVTEKGKDVELRCDPISGHTALYWYRQSLGQGLEFLIYFQGNSAPDKSGLPSDRFSAERTGGSVSTLTIQRTQQEDSAVYLCASSLGTGNIQYFGAGTRLSVL.

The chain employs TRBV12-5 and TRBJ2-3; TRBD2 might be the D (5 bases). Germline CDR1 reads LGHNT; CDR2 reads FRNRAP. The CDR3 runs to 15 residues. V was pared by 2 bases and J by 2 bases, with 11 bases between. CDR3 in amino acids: CASGLSDWDTDTQYF. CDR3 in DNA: TGTGCTAGTGGTTTGTCGGACTGGGACACAGATACGCAGTATTTT.

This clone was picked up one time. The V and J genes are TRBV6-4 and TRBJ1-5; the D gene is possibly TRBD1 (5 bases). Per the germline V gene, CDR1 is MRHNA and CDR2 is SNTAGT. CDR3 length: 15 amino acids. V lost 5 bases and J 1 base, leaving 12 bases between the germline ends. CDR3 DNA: TGTGCCAGCAGTCGGGAGGCAGGGAGCAATCAGCCCCAGCATTTT. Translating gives CASSREAGSNQPQHF.

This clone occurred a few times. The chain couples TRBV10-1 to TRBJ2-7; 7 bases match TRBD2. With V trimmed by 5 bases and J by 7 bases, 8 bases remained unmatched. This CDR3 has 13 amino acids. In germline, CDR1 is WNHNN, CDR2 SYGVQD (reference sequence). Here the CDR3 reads CASSNVKAGEQYF. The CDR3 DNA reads TGCGCCAGCAGTAACGTCAAAGCGGGGGAGCAGTACTTC.

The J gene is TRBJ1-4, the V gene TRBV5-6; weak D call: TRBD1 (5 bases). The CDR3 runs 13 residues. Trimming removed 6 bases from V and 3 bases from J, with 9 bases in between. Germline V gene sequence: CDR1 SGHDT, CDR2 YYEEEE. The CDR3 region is CASKGEANEKLFF. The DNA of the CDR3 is TGTGCCAGCAAAGGGGAGGCTAATGAAAAACTGTTTTTT.

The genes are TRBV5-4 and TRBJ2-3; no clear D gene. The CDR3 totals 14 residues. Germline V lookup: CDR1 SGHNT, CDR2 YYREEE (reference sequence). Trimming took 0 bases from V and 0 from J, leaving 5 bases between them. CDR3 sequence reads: CASSLGQSTDTQYF. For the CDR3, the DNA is TGTGCCAGCAGCTTGGGGCAGAGCACAGATACGCAGTATTTT.

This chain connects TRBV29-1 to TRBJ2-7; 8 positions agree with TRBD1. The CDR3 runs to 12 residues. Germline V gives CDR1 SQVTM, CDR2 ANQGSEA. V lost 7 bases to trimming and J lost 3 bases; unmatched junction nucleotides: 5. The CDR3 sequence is CSAGTGNYEQYF. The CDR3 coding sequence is TGCAGCGCCGGGACAGGTAACTACGAGCAGTACTTC.

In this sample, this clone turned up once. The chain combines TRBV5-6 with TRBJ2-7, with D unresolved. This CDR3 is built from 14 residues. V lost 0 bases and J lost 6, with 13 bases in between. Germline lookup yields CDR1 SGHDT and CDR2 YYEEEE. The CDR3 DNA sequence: TGTGCCAGCAGCTTGGCTGGGGTTAACCTCGAGCAGTACTTC. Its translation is CASSLAGVNLEQYF.